This T cell receptor (beta chain) comes out of a study of T cell responses to AZD1222 COVID-19 vaccine. The CDR3 length is 17 residues. V gave up 0 bases and J gave up 4 bases; unmatched junction bases: 12. Germline values: CDR1 LGHDT, CDR2 YNNKEL (reference sequence). Generated by immunoSEQ multiplex PCR, the TCRdb table keeps only in-frame clones and is missing some. Among under 130,000 clones listed, 82% were seen once. Findings and caveats of the study: There were repertoire samples only from the period after the peak T cell response. The donor group comprised mostly white British people and more females; the analysis possibly underestimated clonal diversity.

For this clone: Antigen: not known.

This chain connects TRBV3-1 (or the pseudogene TRBV3-2) to TRBJ2-7, with 7 nucleotides matching TRBD1. The sample consisted of peripheral blood, taken on day 0 of AZD1222 vaccination. The TCR sequence derives from an adult in good health. The CDR3: CASSQDFPGGNNYEQYF. The CDR3 bases are TGTGCCAGCAGCCAAGATTTCCCAGGGGGAAACAATTACGAGCAGTACTTC.